The 22 T cell receptor beta chains below were found in one sample sequenced in a study of Graves' ophthalmopathy and Graves' hyperthyroidism. The authors amplified TCR beta CDR3 regions, and they did so from RNA transcripts for repertoire sequencing. Scientists carried out first-round RT-PCR using HTBI primers and then a second-round multiplex PCR. TCRdb called the multiplex PCR reads again in MiXCR, with one record for every CDR3 protein. The top ten hold approximately 43% of the sample, which has 650,000 to 900,000 distinct CDR3 sequences, about 44% seen once. Sequencing used peripheral blood. The source is an adult man with Graves' ophthalmopathy.

For this clonotype: A read error may be the cause here, since a much bigger clone is one base away. V gene TRBV10-3 combines with J gene TRBJ2-2; 14 bases align to TRBD2. Germline lookup yields CDR1 ENHRY and CDR2 SYGVKD. This CDR3 region has 20 residues. With V trimmed by 4 bases and J by 4 bases, 14 bases remained unmatched. CDR3 DNA: TGTGCCATCAGTGCGCACTCCGGGACTAGCGGGAGATCGAGCACCGGGGAGCTGTTTTTT. Translated: CAISAHSGTSGRSSTGELFF.

This clonotype was picked up many times. In nucleotides, the CDR3 is TGTGCCAGCAGCCAAGGATATCGGGGGTCCGCCAATGGCTACACCTTC. It encodes CASSQGYRGSANGYTF. The chain uses TRBV7-2 and TRBJ1-2, with D possibly matching TRBD1 (5 bases). Trimming left V 5 bases short and J 6 bases short, with 22 bases between. The CDR3 contains 16 residues. The germline gives CDR1 SGHTA, CDR2 FQGNSA.

The chain has TRBV24-1 and TRBJ2-3; 9 bases map to TRBD1. Per the germline V gene, CDR1 is KGHDR and CDR2 is SFDVKD. With 4 bases clipped from V and 5 bases from J, the junction kept 6 bases outside the gene matches. The CDR3 has 15 amino acids. The CDR3 here is CATSDPQGAGDTQYF. The CDR3, as DNA: TGTGCCACCAGTGACCCACAGGGGGCCGGAGATACGCAGTATTTT.

This clonotype came up once. The chain's CDR3 is CAWRNGYGYTF. The CDR3 DNA sequence: TGTGCCTGGAGGAACGGCTATGGCTACACCTTC. The rearrangement uses TRBV2 and TRBJ1-2; D is ambiguous. CDR1 is SNHLY, CDR2 FYNNEI, per germline. This CDR3 has 11 amino acids. V lost 11 bases, J lost 4 bases, and 11 bases lay in between. Together with reference TRBV2 and TRBJ1-2, the CDR3 gives the full variable domain: EPEVTQTPSHQVTQMGQEVILRCVPISNHLYFYWYRQILGQKVEFLVSFYNNEISEKSEIFDDQFSVERPDGSNFTLKIRSTKLEDSAMYFCAWRNGYGYTFGSGTRLTVV.

The chain joins TRBV20-1 to TRBJ1-4; TRBD1 aligns across 9 bases. Germline values: CDR1 DFQATT, CDR2 SNEGSKA (reference sequence). The J segment lost 6 bases and the V segment lost 4 bases, leaving 3 bases of the junction unmatched. The CDR3 contains 13 residues. CDR3 sequence (DNA): TGCAGTGCTAATCGGGACAGGGATGAAAAACTGTTTTTT. As protein: CSANRDRDEKLFF.

The chain links TRBV20-1 to TRBJ1-4; D might be TRBD1 (6 bases). CDR3 length equals 13 residues. From germline, CDR1 is DFQATT and CDR2 SNEGSKA (reference sequence). V was clipped by 6 bases and J by 7 bases, with 15 bases between them. CDR3 region: CSAKPGAIEKLFF. The CDR3 DNA sequence: TGCAGTGCGAAACCGGGGGCGATTGAAAAACTGTTTTTT.

The genes are TRBV6-6 and TRBJ2-7; D gene unclear. The V end lost 5 bases, the J end lost 3 bases, and 8 bases lay between the germline ends. The CDR3 loop spans 12 amino acids. In germline, CDR1 is MNHNY, CDR2 SVGAGI (reference sequence). CDR3 region: CASSENGYEQYF. CDR3 bases: TGTGCCAGCAGTGAAAATGGCTACGAGCAGTACTTC.

This clonotype was recorded at least ten times. The genes are TRBV29-1 and TRBJ2-6; D is uncertain. Trimming removed 4 bases from V and 0 bases from J, with 16 bases in between. The CDR3 is 17 amino acids. Germline-derived CDR1 and CDR2 are SQVTM and ANQGSEA. CDR3 residues: CSVAGAGPTSGANVLTF. CDR3 in DNA: TGCAGCGTTGCGGGTGCAGGCCCAACCTCTGGGGCCAACGTCCTGACTTTC.

This chain connects TRBV10-3 to TRBJ1-2, with D hard to call. Per the germline V gene, CDR1 is ENHRY and CDR2 is SYGVKD. The CDR3 loop spans 13 amino acids. The V end was cut by 10 bases, the J end by 8 bases, with 20 bases between. The CDR3 DNA sequence: TGTGCCAGCAGAACCAACGGGGTGGAGGGCTACACCTTC. Protein product: CASRTNGVEGYTF.

This clonotype was counted at least ten times. V and J are TRBV29-1 and TRBJ2-2; the D is unclear. Trimming pared 4 bases from V and 3 bases from J, leaving 6 bases between. The CDR3 length is 12 residues. Germline loops: CDR1 SQVTM, CDR2 ANQGSEA. The CDR3 sequence: CSVAGDTGELFF. CDR3 DNA sequence: TGCAGCGTTGCGGGCGACACCGGGGAGCTGTTTTTT.

Turning to this clonotype: The junction shows a germline mismatch at one end, possibly a read error. The rearrangement uses TRBV10-3 and TRBJ2-5, with 8 bases that match TRBD2. Germline CDR1 ENHRY, CDR2 SYGVKD. The CDR3 is 15 residues long. The CDR3 DNA sequence: TGTGCCAGCAGTTACGACGGGAGGGTTAGAGAGACCCAGTACTTC. It translates to CASSYDGRVRETQYF.

Comments on this clonotype: One junction end does not reproduce the germline sequence, and a read error may be involved. This rearrangement joins TRBV7-3 to TRBJ2-2, with 8 bases identical to TRBD1. Germline V gene sequence: CDR1 SGHTA, CDR2 FQGTGA. The length of the CDR3 is 16 residues. The CDR3 spells CAGSASRGLGTGELFF. For the CDR3, the DNA is TGTGCCGGCAGCGCGTCCAGGGGGCTTGGCACCGGGGAGCTGTTTTTT.

This clonotype has a count of ten or more. The V and J genes are TRBV29-1 and TRBJ1-3, with a possible D match to TRBD1 (5 bases). With 6 bases removed from V and 3 bases from J, the gap between germline ends came to 12 bases. This CDR3 is built from 13 residues. Germline loops: CDR1 SQVTM, CDR2 ANQGSEA. The DNA for the CDR3 is TGCAGCGTCCAAAGGGGTGTTGGAAACACCATATATTTT. Translating it yields CSVQRGVGNTIYF.

This chain connects TRBV12-3 or TRBV12-4 to TRBJ2-7; TRBD1 aligns across 7 bases. Trimming took 6 bases from V and 4 from J; bases not matched to a gene: 9. The CDR3 is made up of 14 amino acids. This chain's CDR3 is CASRRWDRAYEQYF. For the CDR3, the DNA is TGTGCCAGCAGACGATGGGACAGAGCTTACGAGCAGTACTTC.

This clonotype was counted at least ten times. The CDR3 here is CASSQGRGAYGYTF. The CDR3 nucleotides read TGTGCCAGCAGCCAAGGTCGGGGGGCCTACGGCTACACCTTC. This rearrangement joins TRBV14 to TRBJ1-2, with D maybe TRBD1 (6 bases). This CDR3 is built from 14 residues. The germline V gene has CDR1 SGHDN and CDR2 FVKESK. V gave up 1 base and J gave up 8 bases, with 14 bases separating them.

This clonotype was counted a few times. V gene TRBV6-5 combines with J gene TRBJ1-4; D possibly corresponds to TRBD1 (5 bases). This CDR3 is built from 16 residues. Germline-derived CDR1 and CDR2 are MNHEY and SVGAGI. Trimming left V 2 bases short and J 4 bases short, with 14 bases between. In nucleotides, the CDR3 is TGTGCCAGCAGTTACGTTAGGGGTACGAATAATGAAAAACTGTTTTTT. Amino acids: CASSYVRGTNNEKLFF.

Points on this clonotype: Just one base apart from a much larger clone, this may be a read error. This chain connects TRBV24-1 to TRBJ1-5; 7 bases line up with TRBD1. The V gene's germline CDR1 is KGHDR and CDR2 SFDVKD. The ends lost 7 bases at V and 6 bases at J; junction bases unmatched: 11. CDR3 length: 15 amino acids. DNA of the CDR3: TGTGCCACCAGCAGAGGACAGGAGGTAGTTCAGCCCCAGCATTTT. It is translated as CATSRGQEVVQPQHF.

Comment on this clonotype: Germline is not matched at one junction end, which may reflect a read error. This sequence joins TRBV27 and TRBJ2-7; a weak D match, TRBD1 (7 bases). Germline CDR1 is MNHEY and CDR2 is SMNVEV (reference sequence). This CDR3 spans 13 amino acids. The CDR3, as DNA: TGTACCAGCAGTCGCGGGACAGCCTACGAGCAGTACTTC. It encodes CTSSRGTAYEQYF.

At least ten counts were recorded for this clonotype. V and J are TRBV10-3 and TRBJ2-7, with 7 bases matching TRBD1. Germline V gene sequence: CDR1 ENHRY, CDR2 SYGVKD. The junction had 9 bases not matched to a gene; V was cut back by 7 bases and J by 3 bases. The CDR3 is 14 amino acids. The CDR3 DNA is TGTGCCATCACCGCGACAGGGTTCATCTACGAGCAGTACTTC. Protein: CAITATGFIYEQYF.

This clonotype came up a few times. This chain links TRBV20-1 with TRBJ2-7, with 7 positions matching TRBD1. The germline V gene has CDR1 DFQATT and CDR2 SNEGSKA (reference sequence). The CDR3 is 16 amino acids. Trimming took 0 bases from V and 2 from J; bases not matched to a gene: 10. The CDR3 loop is CSARDLDWGQTYEQYF. The DNA of the CDR3 is TGCAGTGCTAGAGATCTGGATTGGGGACAGACCTACGAGCAGTACTTC.

A few counts support this clonotype. The chain couples TRBV14 to TRBJ2-2; weak D call: TRBD1 (6 bases). Trimming took 6 bases from V and 4 from J, leaving 15 bases between them. The CDR3 runs to 15 residues. CDR1 SGHDN and CDR2 FVKESK come from the germline V gene. The CDR3 sequence: CASSITDRGTGELFF. Written as DNA, the CDR3 is TGTGCCAGCAGTATAACGGACAGAGGCACCGGGGAGCTGTTTTTT. The whole variable domain, filled in from reference TRBV14 and TRBJ2-2, reads EAGVTQFPSHSVIEKGQTVTLRCDPISGHDNLYWYRRVMGKEIKFLLHFVKESKQDESGMPNNRFLAERTGGTYSTLKVQPAELEDSGVYFCASSITDRGTGELFFGEGSRLTVL.

This clonotype was counted ten times or more. The J gene is TRBJ1-1, the V gene TRBV15; no firm D call. V was pared by 3 bases and J by 2 bases, with 10 bases between. Germline V CDR1 and CDR2: LNHNV, YYDKDF (reference sequence). The CDR3 spans 14 residues. CDR3 sequence reads: CATSSDGPNTEAFF. CDR3 sequence (DNA): TGTGCCACCAGCAGCGACGGCCCTAACACTGAAGCTTTCTTT.